This T cell receptor (beta chain) was recovered during a study of T cell responses to AZD1222 COVID-19 vaccine. Study observations and caveats: CD4 TCRs covered the whole spike, strongest at regions 160-218 and 743-854. Spike-specific TCR breadth and depth both grew after two AZD1222 doses.

In regard to this clone: Its specificity is unknown.

Trimming stripped 0 bases from V and 3 bases from J, with 10 bases between. This CDR3 contains 14 residues. Germline lookup yields CDR1 SGHDT and CDR2 YYEEEE. Measured with immunoSEQ multiplex PCR; TCRdb has only the in-frame clones, and not every one. The profile shows some 130,000 clones, over 75% of them singletons. This TCR was recovered from an adult in good health. This sequence joins TRBV5-6 and TRBJ2-7, with D hard to call. Sequenced here: peripheral blood, sampled on day 0 of AZD1222 vaccination. CDR3 sequence: CASSLAGSYYEQYF. The CDR3 DNA sequence: TGTGCCAGCAGCTTGGCCGGGTCCTACTACGAGCAGTACTTC. Drawing the rest from reference TRBV5-6 and TRBJ2-7, the complete variable domain is DAGVTQSPTHLIKTRGQQVTLRCSPKSGHDTVSWYQQALGQGPQFIFQYYEEEERQRGNFPDRFSGHQFPNYSSELNVNALLLGDSALYLCASSLAGSYYEQYFGPGTRLTVT.